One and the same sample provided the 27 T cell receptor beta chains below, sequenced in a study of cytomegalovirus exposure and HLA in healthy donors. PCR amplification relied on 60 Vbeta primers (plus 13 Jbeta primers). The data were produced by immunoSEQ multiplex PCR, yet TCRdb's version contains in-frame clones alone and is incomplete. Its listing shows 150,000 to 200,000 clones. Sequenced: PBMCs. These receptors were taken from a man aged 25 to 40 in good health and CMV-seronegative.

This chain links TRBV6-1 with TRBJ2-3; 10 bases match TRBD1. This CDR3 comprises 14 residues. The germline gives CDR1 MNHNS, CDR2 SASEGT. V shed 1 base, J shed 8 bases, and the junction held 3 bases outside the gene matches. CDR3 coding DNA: TGTGCCAGCAGTGAAGGTGACAGGGGGCGTACGCAGTATTTT. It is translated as CASSEGDRGRTQYF.

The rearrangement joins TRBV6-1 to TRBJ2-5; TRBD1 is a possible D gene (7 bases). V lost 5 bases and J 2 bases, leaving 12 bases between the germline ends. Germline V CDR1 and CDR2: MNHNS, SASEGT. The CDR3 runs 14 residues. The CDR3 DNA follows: TGTGCCAGCAGTTGGGCAGGGGGGCAAGAGACCCAGTACTTC. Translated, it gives CASSWAGGQETQYF.

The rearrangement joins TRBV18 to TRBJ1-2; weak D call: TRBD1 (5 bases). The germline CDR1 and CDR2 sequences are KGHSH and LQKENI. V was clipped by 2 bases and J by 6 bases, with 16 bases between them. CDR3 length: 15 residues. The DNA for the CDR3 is TGTGCCAGCTCACCATCGGCTGGGGGGTTCGATGGCTACACCTTC. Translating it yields CASSPSAGGFDGYTF.

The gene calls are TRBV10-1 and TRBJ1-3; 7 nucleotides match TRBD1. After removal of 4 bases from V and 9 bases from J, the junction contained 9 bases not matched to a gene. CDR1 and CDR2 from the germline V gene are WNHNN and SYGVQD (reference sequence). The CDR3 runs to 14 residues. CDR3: CASSADRDGATIYF. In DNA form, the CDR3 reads TGCGCCAGCAGTGCAGACAGGGACGGGGCCACCATATATTTT.

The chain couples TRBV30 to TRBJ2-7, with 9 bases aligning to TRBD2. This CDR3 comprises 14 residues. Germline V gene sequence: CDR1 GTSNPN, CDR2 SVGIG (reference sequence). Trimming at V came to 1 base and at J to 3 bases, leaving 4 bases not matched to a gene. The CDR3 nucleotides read TGTGCCTGGAGTGATAGCGGGAGAATCTACGAGCAGTACTTC. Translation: CAWSDSGRIYEQYF.

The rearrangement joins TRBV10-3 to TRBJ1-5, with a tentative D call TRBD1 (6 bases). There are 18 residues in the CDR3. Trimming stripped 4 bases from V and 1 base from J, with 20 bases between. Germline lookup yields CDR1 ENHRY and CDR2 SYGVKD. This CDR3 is CAISGAQGTVGSNQPQHF. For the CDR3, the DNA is TGTGCCATCAGTGGAGCTCAGGGGACCGTTGGGAGCAATCAGCCCCAGCATTTT.

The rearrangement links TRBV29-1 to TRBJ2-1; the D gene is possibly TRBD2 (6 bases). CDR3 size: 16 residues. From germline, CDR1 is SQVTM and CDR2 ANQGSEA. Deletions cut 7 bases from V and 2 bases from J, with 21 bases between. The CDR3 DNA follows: TGCAGCGGAAACCCTTGGGTTAGCGGAACCTACAATGAGCAGTTCTTC. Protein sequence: CSGNPWVSGTYNEQFF.

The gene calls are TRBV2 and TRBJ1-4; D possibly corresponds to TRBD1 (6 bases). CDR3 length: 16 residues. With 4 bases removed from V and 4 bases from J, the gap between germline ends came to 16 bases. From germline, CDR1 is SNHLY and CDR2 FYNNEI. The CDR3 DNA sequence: TGTGCCAGCAGTGGCCGGACCAGGGGCGATAATGAAAAACTGTTTTTT. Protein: CASSGRTRGDNEKLFF. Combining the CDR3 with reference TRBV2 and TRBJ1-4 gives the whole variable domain EPEVTQTPSHQVTQMGQEVILRCVPISNHLYFYWYRQILGQKVEFLVSFYNNEISEKSEIFDDQFSVERPDGSNFTLKIRSTKLEDSAMYFCASSGRTRGDNEKLFFGSGTQLSVL.

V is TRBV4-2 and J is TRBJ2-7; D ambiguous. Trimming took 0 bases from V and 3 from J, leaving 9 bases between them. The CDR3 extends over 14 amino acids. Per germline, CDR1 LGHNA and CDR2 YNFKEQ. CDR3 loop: CASSQDQLYYEQYF. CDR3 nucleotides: TGTGCCAGCAGCCAAGATCAGTTATACTACGAGCAGTACTTC.

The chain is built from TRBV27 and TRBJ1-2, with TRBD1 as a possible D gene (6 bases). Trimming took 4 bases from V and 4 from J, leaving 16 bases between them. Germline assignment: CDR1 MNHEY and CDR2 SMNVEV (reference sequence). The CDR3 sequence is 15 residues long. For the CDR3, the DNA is TGTGCCAGCAGTTCGCCCCTGACAGGAATCTATGGCTACACCTTC. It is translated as CASSSPLTGIYGYTF.

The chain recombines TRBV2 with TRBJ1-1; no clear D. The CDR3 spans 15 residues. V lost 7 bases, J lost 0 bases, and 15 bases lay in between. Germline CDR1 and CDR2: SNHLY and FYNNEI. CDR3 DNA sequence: TGTGCCAGCAAAACTCTGGGCAGCATGAACACTGAAGCTTTCTTT. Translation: CASKTLGSMNTEAFF.

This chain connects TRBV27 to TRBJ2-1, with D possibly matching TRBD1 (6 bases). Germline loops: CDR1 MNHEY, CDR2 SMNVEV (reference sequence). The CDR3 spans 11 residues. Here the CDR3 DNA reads TGTGCTAGCGTTGAAGGGGGTGAGCAGTTCTTC. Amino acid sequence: CASVEGGEQFF.

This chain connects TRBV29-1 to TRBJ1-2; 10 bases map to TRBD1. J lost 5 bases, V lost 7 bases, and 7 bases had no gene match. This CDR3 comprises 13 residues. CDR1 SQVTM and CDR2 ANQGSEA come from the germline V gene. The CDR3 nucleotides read TGCAGCGGTGGGACAGGGGAGCGTTATGGCTACACCTTC. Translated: CSGGTGERYGYTF. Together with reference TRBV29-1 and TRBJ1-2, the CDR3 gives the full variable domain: SAVISQKPSRDICQRGTSLTIQCQVDSQVTMMFWYRQQPGQSLTLIATANQGSEATYESGFVIDKFPISRPNLTFSTLTVSNMSPEDSSIYLCSGGTGERYGYTFGSGTRLTVV.

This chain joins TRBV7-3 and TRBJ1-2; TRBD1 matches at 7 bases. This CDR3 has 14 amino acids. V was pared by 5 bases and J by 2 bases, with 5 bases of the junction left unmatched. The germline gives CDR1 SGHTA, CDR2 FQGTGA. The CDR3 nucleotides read TGTGCCAGCAGCCCGATGGGACAGAACTATGGCTACACCTTC. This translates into CASSPMGQNYGYTF.

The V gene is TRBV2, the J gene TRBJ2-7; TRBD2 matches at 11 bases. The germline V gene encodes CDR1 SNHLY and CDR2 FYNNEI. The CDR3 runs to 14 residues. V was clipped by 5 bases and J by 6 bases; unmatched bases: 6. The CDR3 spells CASSRGLAGGEQYF. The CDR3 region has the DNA TGTGCCAGCAGTCGGGGGCTAGCGGGAGGCGAGCAGTACTTC.

CDR3 protein: CASSFLTGTGAYEQYF. DNA for the CDR3: TGTGCCAGCAGTTTCCTTACCGGGACAGGGGCCTACGAGCAGTACTTC. The chain uses TRBV27 and TRBJ2-7, with 10 bases aligning to TRBD1. V dropped 3 bases and J dropped 2; count of bases not matched to a gene: 7. The germline V gene has CDR1 MNHEY and CDR2 SMNVEV (reference sequence). The CDR3 totals 16 residues.

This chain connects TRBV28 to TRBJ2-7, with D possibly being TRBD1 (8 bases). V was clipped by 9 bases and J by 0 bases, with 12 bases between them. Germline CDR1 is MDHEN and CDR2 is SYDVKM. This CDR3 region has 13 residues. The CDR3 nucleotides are TGTGCCAGTACAGGGGGGGGCTCCTACGAGCAGTACTTC. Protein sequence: CASTGGGSYEQYF.

The CDR3 region has the DNA TGTGCCAGTATTCGCGGACAGGGTACTGGAAACACCATATATTTT. This encodes CASIRGQGTGNTIYF. J is TRBJ1-3 and V is TRBV19, with 8 bases aligning to TRBD1. Germline assignment: CDR1 LNHDA and CDR2 SQIVND (reference sequence). The CDR3 is 15 residues long. The V gene end was trimmed by 7 bases and the J gene end by 2 bases; junction bases not matched to a gene: 7.

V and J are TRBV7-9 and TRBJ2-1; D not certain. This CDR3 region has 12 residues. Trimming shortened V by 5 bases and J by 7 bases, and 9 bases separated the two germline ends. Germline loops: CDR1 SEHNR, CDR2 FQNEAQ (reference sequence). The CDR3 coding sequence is TGTGCCAGCAGCCCGGAGAGGAATGAGCAGTTCTTC. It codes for CASSPERNEQFF. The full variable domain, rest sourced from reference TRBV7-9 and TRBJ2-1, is DTGVSQNPRHKITKRGQNVTFRCDPISEHNRLYWYRQTLGQGPEFLTYFQNEAQLEKSRLLSDRFSAERPKGSFSTLEIQRTEQGDSAMYLCASSPERNEQFFGPGTRLTVL.

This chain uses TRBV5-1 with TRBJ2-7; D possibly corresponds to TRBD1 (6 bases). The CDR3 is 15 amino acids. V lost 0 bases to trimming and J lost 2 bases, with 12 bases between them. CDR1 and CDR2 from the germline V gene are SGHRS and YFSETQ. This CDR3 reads CASSLEPGATYEQYF. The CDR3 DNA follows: TGCGCCAGCAGCTTGGAGCCAGGGGCTACCTACGAGCAGTACTTC.

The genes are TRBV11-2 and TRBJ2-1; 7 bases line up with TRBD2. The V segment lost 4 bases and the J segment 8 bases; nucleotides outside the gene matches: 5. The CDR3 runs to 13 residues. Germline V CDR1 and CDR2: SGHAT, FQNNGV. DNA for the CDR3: TGTGCCAGCAGCTCCTGGACTAGTCATGAGCAGTTCTTC. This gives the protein CASSSWTSHEQFF.

CDR3 residues: CASMFRGHNSPLHF. CDR3 in DNA: TGTGCCAGCATGTTCAGGGGGCATAATTCACCCCTCCACTTT. This sequence joins TRBV7-2 and TRBJ1-6; 8 bases are a match to TRBD1. This CDR3 spans 14 amino acids. V shed 7 bases, J shed 5 bases, and the junction held 4 bases outside the gene matches. Germline CDR1 SGHTA, CDR2 FQGNSA.

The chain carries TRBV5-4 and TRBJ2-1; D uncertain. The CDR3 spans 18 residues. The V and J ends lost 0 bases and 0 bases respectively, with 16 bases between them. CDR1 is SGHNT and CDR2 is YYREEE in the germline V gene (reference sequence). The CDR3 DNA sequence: TGTGCCAGCAGCTTGGTGGTAGCTGAGTCTAGCTCCTACAATGAGCAGTTCTTC. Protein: CASSLVVAESSSYNEQFF.

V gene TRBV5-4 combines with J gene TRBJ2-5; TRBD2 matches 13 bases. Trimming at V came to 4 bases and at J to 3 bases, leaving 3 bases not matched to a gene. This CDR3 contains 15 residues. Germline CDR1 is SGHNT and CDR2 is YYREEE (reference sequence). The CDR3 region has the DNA TGTGCCAGCAGCCCCGGACTAGCGGGAGAAGAGACCCAGTACTTC. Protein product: CASSPGLAGEETQYF.

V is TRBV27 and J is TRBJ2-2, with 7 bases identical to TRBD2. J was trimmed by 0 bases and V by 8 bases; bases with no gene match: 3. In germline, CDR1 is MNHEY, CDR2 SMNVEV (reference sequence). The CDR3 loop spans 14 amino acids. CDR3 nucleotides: TGTGCCAGCGGACTAGGTACGAACACCGGGGAGCTGTTTTTT. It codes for CASGLGTNTGELFF.

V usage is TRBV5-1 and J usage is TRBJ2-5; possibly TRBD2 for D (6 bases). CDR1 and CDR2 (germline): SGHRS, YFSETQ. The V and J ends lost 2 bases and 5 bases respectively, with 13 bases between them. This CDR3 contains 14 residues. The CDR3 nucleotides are TGCGCCAGCAGCTTAATGGGAGGAGGGGAGACCCAGTACTTC. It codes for CASSLMGGGETQYF.

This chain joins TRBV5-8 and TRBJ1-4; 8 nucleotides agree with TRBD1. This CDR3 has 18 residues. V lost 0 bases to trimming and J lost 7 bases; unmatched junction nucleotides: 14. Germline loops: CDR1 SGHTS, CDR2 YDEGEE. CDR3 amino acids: CASSLAGGAWDSGEKLFF. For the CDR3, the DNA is TGTGCCAGCAGCTTGGCAGGGGGCGCTTGGGATTCGGGTGAAAAACTGTTTTTT.